This T cell receptor beta chain was recovered during a study of blood T cells in healthy people across ages. Overall study: Researchers report that template switching captured about one barcoded beta molecule per two T cells.

Donors ranged from roughly 6 to 100 years old and were healthy Caucasians in Russia. Study findings and constraints: Since the PBMCs were unsorted, naive and antigen-experienced cells could not be conclusively compared.

As concerns this clonotype: The target antigen is unknown.

CDR3 size: 15 residues. The germline V gene encodes CDR1 SGHDN and CDR2 FVKESK. The V end lost 1 base, the J end lost 10 bases, and 17 bases lay between the germline ends. A second PCR, run for about 7 to 11 cycles, used a sample-barcoded 5' primer plus a J-beta primer mix. Every cDNA molecule bore a tag from a template-switch adaptor containing 12 random nucleotides. Via MiXCR, TCRdb re-called the 5' RACE reads, giving one row per CDR3 protein. There are under 2,000,000 distinct CDR3 sequences in the sample; about 49% occur only once, and around 2.1% lies in the top ten. This TCR was recovered from a woman in her thirties or forties in good health. The material sequenced was blood. The chain joins TRBV14 to TRBJ2-1; no definite D call. The CDR3 bases are TGTGCCAGCAGCCAAGTTCCCTGGTCTCAGTCGGAGCAGTTCTTC. Protein: CASSQVPWSQSEQFF.